This TCR beta chain was identified in a study of T cell responses to AZD1222 COVID-19 vaccine. The study, taken as a whole, reports: Repertoires were obtained only post-peak T cell response. Reportedly, nearly half of unique spike TCRs recognized epitopes outside B.1.351/B.1.1.7 mutations. Spike-spanning, vaccine-associated CD4 TCRs were dominant at 160-218 and 743-854. Baseline antibody screening turned up just six seropositive AZD1222 recipients.

Here immunoSEQ multiplex PCR was the method, and the copy in TCRdb shows in-frame clones only, minus some. The top ten hold 3.1% of the sample, which has more than 110,000 clones, about 92% seen once. The CDR3 totals 15 residues. CDR1 is MNHEY and CDR2 is SMNVEV in the germline V gene (reference sequence). V was trimmed by 7 bases and J by 3 bases, leaving 18 bases between them. As to this clone: As yet, its antigen is unknown.

This material consisted of peripheral blood, taken on day 0 of AZD1222 vaccination. The chain couples TRBV27 to TRBJ1-1, with a weak D call TRBD1 (5 bases). The clonotype comes from an adult in good health. CDR3 in amino acids: CASTLRGWRDTEAFF. The CDR3 DNA is TGTGCCAGCACCCTACGGGGGTGGAGGGACACTGAAGCTTTCTTT.